This T cell receptor beta chain appears in the sequencing data of a study of T cell clonality in common variable immunodeficiency. There are many counts of this clone. The antigen is not known. The read ends 3 residues early relative to the CDR3; the germline J gene fills the gap. The repertoire was sequenced with immunoSEQ multiplex PCR; TCRdb's copy has only in-frame clones and lacks some. Recorded here are around 9,200 clones, none singletons. The study, taken as a whole, reports: Reportedly, TCR beta sequences from common variable immunodeficiency showed fewer deletions and N-nucleotide insertions.

Patients and controls were mostly of Caucasian heritage. CVID subjects had received replacement immunoglobulin for at least one year. J was trimmed by 7 bases and V by 6 bases; bases with no gene match: 3. The CDR3 totals 13 residues. The source of this sequence is a human donor with common variable immunodeficiency. Sequencing was done on a sample of peripheral blood mononuclear cells. The chain links TRBV12-3 or TRBV12-4 to TRBJ1-6; 7 nucleotides align to TRBD1. The CDR3: CASRVTGNSPLHF. CDR3 bases read: TGTGCCAGCAGGGTGACAGGGAATTCACCC.